This TCR beta chain was found in a study of blood T cell repertoires in COVID-19. CDR1 LGHNA and CDR2 YSLEER come from the germline V gene. Trimming removed 1 base at V and 0 bases at J, with 10 bases between. This CDR3 has 17 amino acids. The age range of participants was about 18 to 95 years, with residence in about 25 US areas. Sequenced by immunoSEQ multiplex PCR; TCRdb stores in-frame clones only, minus some. The table records about 480,000 clones, roughly 90% of them present only once. The sequenced sample consisted of PBMCs or T cells enriched from blood (not recorded which). The V gene is TRBV4-3, the J gene TRBJ2-6; D is unclear. This receptor was obtained from a woman aged 40 to 55 who had recovered from COVID-19. The CDR3 spells CASSQVRISSGANVLTF. In nucleotides, the CDR3 is TGCGCCAGCAGCCAAGTCAGGATTTCCTCTGGGGCCAACGTCCTGACTTTC.